A single sample gave rise to the 15 T cell receptor beta chains below, sequenced in a study of T cell responses to AZD1222 COVID-19 vaccine. Assay: immunoSEQ multiplex PCR; the TCRdb copy retains only in-frame clones and omits some. Of 95,000 to 100,000 clones in the sample, less than 90% were seen once. The sequenced sample was peripheral blood, obtained on day 0 of AZD1222 vaccination. The origin of the receptors is an adult in good health.

V gene TRBV3-1 (or the pseudogene TRBV3-2) combines with J gene TRBJ1-6; D ambiguous. Trimming cost V 1 base and J 4 bases, with 11 bases left between them. The CDR3 length is 16 residues. Germline assignment: CDR1 LGHDT and CDR2 YNNKEL (reference sequence). The CDR3 sequence: CASSQARTRYNSPLHF. DNA for the CDR3: TGTGCCAGCAGCCAAGCCAGAACCCGTTATAATTCACCCCTCCACTTT.

The chain links TRBV19 to TRBJ1-6; possibly TRBD1 for D (6 bases). Trimming took 7 bases from V and 8 from J, leaving 12 bases between them. Germline V gives CDR1 LNHDA, CDR2 SQIVND (reference sequence). CDR3 size: 13 residues. The CDR3, as DNA: TGTGCCAGTATGGGGGGCCCGTATTCACCCCTCCACTTT. This sequence encodes CASMGGPYSPLHF.

V gene TRBV28 combines with J gene TRBJ1-4; D not resolved. Trimming took 8 bases from V and 6 from J, leaving 7 bases between them. The CDR3 is 11 amino acids. Germline CDR1 reads MDHEN; CDR2 reads SYDVKM. The CDR3 protein is CASAADEKLFF. CDR3 coding DNA: TGTGCCAGCGCCGCGGATGAAAAACTGTTTTTT.

This clone occurred once. The J gene is TRBJ2-7, the V gene TRBV19, with TRBD1 matching over 9 bases. The J segment lost 2 bases and the V segment lost 0 bases, leaving 5 bases of the junction unmatched. The CDR3 is made up of 16 amino acids. The germline V gene encodes CDR1 LNHDA and CDR2 SQIVND (reference sequence). The CDR3 DNA reads as TGTGCCAGTAGTATAGATGAGGACAGGGGAACCTACGAGCAGTACTTC. Encoded protein: CASSIDEDRGTYEQYF.

The gene calls are TRBV11-2 and TRBJ2-1, with 9 bases aligning to TRBD2. With 0 bases clipped from V and 5 bases from J, the junction kept 5 bases outside the gene matches. The CDR3 runs 16 residues. The germline CDR1 and CDR2 sequences are SGHAT and FQNNGV. The CDR3 DNA reads as TGTGCCAGCAGCTTAGAAGGGGCGGGAGGGCACAATGAGCAGTTCTTC. Translating gives CASSLEGAGGHNEQFF.

This clone occurred once. V and J are TRBV9 and TRBJ2-1; 15 bases agree with TRBD2. Germline values: CDR1 SGDLS, CDR2 YYNGEE. Trimming took 0 bases from V and 6 from J; bases not matched to a gene: 1. CDR3 length equals 16 residues. In DNA form, the CDR3 reads TGTGCCAGCAGCGTAGCGGGACTAGCGGGAGGCAATGAGCAGTTCTTC. Its protein product is CASSVAGLAGGNEQFF.

The chain carries TRBV6-5 and TRBJ1-4; 8 bases are shared with TRBD1. CDR3 size: 16 residues. Per germline, CDR1 MNHEY and CDR2 SVGAGI. Losses at the gene ends were 2 bases for V and 8 bases for J; bases not matched to a gene: 10. Here the CDR3 reads CASSYEGSRGREKLFF. CDR3 nucleotide sequence: TGTGCCAGCAGTTACGAGGGATCCAGGGGGCGAGAAAAACTGTTTTTT.

This clone was observed once. The chain links TRBV12-5 to TRBJ1-1; D unclear. The germline gives CDR1 LGHNT, CDR2 FRNRAP. Trimming pared 3 bases from V and 1 base from J, leaving 12 bases between. The CDR3 is 15 amino acids. CDR3: CASGLYGEENTEAFF. The CDR3 DNA is TGTGCTAGTGGTTTATATGGGGAGGAGAACACTGAAGCTTTCTTT.

This chain joins TRBV19 and TRBJ2-7; TRBD2 agrees at 14 bases. The CDR3 is made up of 14 amino acids. J gave up 7 bases and V 10 bases, and 9 bases lay outside the gene matches. CDR1 and CDR2 (germline): LNHDA, SQIVND (reference sequence). This CDR3 reads CATRGTSGRREQYF. The CDR3 coding sequence is TGTGCCACCAGGGGGACTAGCGGGAGAAGGGAGCAGTACTTC.

This clone was detected once. The rearrangement links TRBV19 to TRBJ2-7; 7 positions match TRBD1. V shed 5 bases, J shed 4 bases, and the junction held 5 bases outside the gene matches. From germline, CDR1 is LNHDA and CDR2 SQIVND (reference sequence). The CDR3 length is 13 residues. The CDR3 spells CASSASRGYEQYF. CDR3 coding DNA: TGTGCCAGTAGTGCTTCCAGGGGGTACGAGCAGTACTTC.

The chain links TRBV5-1 to TRBJ1-2, with a weak D call TRBD1 (6 bases). This CDR3 has 13 residues. Trimming stripped 4 bases from V and 5 bases from J, with 12 bases between. CDR1 SGHRS and CDR2 YFSETQ come from the germline V gene. DNA of the CDR3: TGCGCCAGCAGCCCAGACACAGGGTATGGCTACACCTTC. Residues: CASSPDTGYGYTF.

The rearrangement uses TRBV19 and TRBJ1-2; D uncertain. This CDR3 comprises 13 residues. Trimming took off 7 bases at V and 9 bases at J, with 18 bases between the two ends. Germline CDR1 reads LNHDA; CDR2 reads SQIVND (reference sequence). The CDR3 DNA follows: TGTGCCAGTACCATGGTAGCCCGGTTGAGCTACACCTTC. Protein sequence: CASTMVARLSYTF.

V gene TRBV30 combines with J gene TRBJ2-7, with 7 bases aligning to TRBD1. The V segment lost 2 bases and the J segment 5 bases; nucleotides outside the gene matches: 3. CDR1 is GTSNPN and CDR2 is SVGIG in the germline V gene (reference sequence). The CDR3 has 12 amino acids. The DNA of the CDR3 is TGTGCCTGGAGTCAACAGGGGAACGAGCAGTACTTC. Residues: CAWSQQGNEQYF.

CDR3 DNA: TGTGCCAGCTCACCTCTAGGATGGGGGGAAGACGAGCAGTACTTC. Translating it yields CASSPLGWGEDEQYF. V is TRBV18 and J is TRBJ2-7; TRBD2 is a possible D gene (6 bases). Trimming took off 3 bases at V and 5 bases at J, with 17 bases between the two ends. The CDR3 totals 15 residues. CDR1 is KGHSH, CDR2 LQKENI, per germline.

The genes are TRBV10-3 and TRBJ2-3; no reliable D call. Germline V lookup: CDR1 ENHRY, CDR2 SYGVKD. This CDR3 contains 15 residues. The V end lost 0 bases, the J end lost 3 bases, and 10 bases lay between the germline ends. CDR3 in amino acids: CAISESFGLTDTQYF. CDR3 sequence (DNA): TGTGCCATCAGTGAGTCTTTCGGCCTGACAGATACGCAGTATTTT.